A single sample is the source of the 20 T cell receptor beta chains below, sequenced in a study of blood T cell repertoires in COVID-19. TCRdb keeps only in-frame clones here, not all; method: immunoSEQ multiplex PCR. Of approximately 89,000 clones detected, 70% to 90% appear once; the ten largest clones hold about 12%. Specimen: peripheral blood. These receptors all come from a human donor in a cohort sampled during active COVID-19.

The chain recombines TRBV2 with TRBJ2-5; tentative D call: TRBD1 (6 bases). CDR1 SNHLY and CDR2 FYNNEI come from the germline V gene. The CDR3 is 15 residues long. V lost 1 base and J 4 bases, leaving 13 bases between the germline ends. The DNA for the CDR3 is TGTGCCAGCAGTGAAGACCGACAGGTTGTAGAGACCCAGTACTTC. This codes for CASSEDRQVVETQYF.

The chain carries TRBV7-9 and TRBJ2-7; TRBD1 agrees at 7 bases. The V gene's germline CDR1 is SEHNR and CDR2 FQNEAQ (reference sequence). There are 13 residues in the CDR3. The J segment lost 0 bases and the V segment lost 6 bases, leaving 2 bases of the junction unmatched. CDR3 in DNA: TGTGCCAGCAGAGGGGGCGTCTCCTACGAGCAGTACTTC. This sequence encodes CASRGGVSYEQYF.

The chain joins TRBV24-1 to TRBJ2-3; 9 bases line up with TRBD1. V lost 4 bases to trimming and J lost 4 bases; unmatched junction nucleotides: 8. The germline CDR1 and CDR2 sequences are KGHDR and SFDVKD. The CDR3 runs to 16 residues. DNA for the CDR3: TGTGCCACCAGTGACCCCGGGACAGGGAACGCAGATACGCAGTATTTT. Residues: CATSDPGTGNADTQYF.

This clone appeared once. The J gene is TRBJ1-1, the V gene TRBV20-1; weak D call: TRBD1 (5 bases). This CDR3 is 14 amino acids long. V dropped 3 bases and J dropped 10 bases, with 21 bases sitting between them. From germline, CDR1 is DFQATT and CDR2 SNEGSKA (reference sequence). The CDR3, as DNA: TGCAGTGCTAGTAATAGGGCGGGGCATTTGGTAGCTTTCTTT. It is translated as CSASNRAGHLVAFF.

The rearrangement joins TRBV28 to TRBJ1-4; weak D call: TRBD1 (5 bases). CDR1 MDHEN and CDR2 SYDVKM come from the germline V gene. V was pared by 8 bases and J by 10 bases, with 23 bases between. This CDR3 is built from 15 residues. The CDR3 nucleotides read TGTGCCAGCGGAAAGGCGGGGGTCGAAATTGGAAAACTGTTTTTT. Protein sequence: CASGKAGVEIGKLFF.

This clone was counted once. The V gene is TRBV12-1, the J gene TRBJ2-4; the DNA was not used to check the table's D call, TRBD2. TRBV12-1 is a listed pseudogene. The CDR3 covers 17 residues. CDR3 residues: CASSIRLAGSSKNIQYF. The CDR3 DNA follows: TGTGCCAGCAGCATAAGACTAGCGGGGTCTTCCAAAAACATTCAGTACTTC.

V usage is TRBV5-1 and J usage is TRBJ2-1, with D hard to call. Germline V lookup: CDR1 SGHRS, CDR2 YFSETQ. V lost 2 bases and J 0 bases, leaving 9 bases between the germline ends. This CDR3 is built from 15 residues. The CDR3 loop is CASSLEPGSYNEQFF. The CDR3 nucleotides are TGCGCCAGCAGCTTAGAGCCAGGCTCCTACAATGAGCAGTTCTTC.

The count of this clone is one. The chain is built from TRBV7-9 and TRBJ1-2; a possible D gene is TRBD1 (5 bases). V was cut by 5 bases and J by 5 bases, with 12 bases left in between. The CDR3 is made up of 13 amino acids. CDR1 and CDR2 (germline): SEHNR, FQNEAQ (reference sequence). Written as DNA, the CDR3 is TGTGCCAGCAGCCTCGACACAGGTTATGGCTACACCTTC. As protein: CASSLDTGYGYTF. The entire variable domain, with the rest obtained from reference TRBV7-9 and TRBJ1-2, is as follows: DTGVSQNPRHKITKRGQNVTFRCDPISEHNRLYWYRQTLGQGPEFLTYFQNEAQLEKSRLLSDRFSAERPKGSFSTLEIQRTEQGDSAMYLCASSLDTGYGYTFGSGTRLTVV.

This sequence joins TRBV27 and TRBJ1-6; 7 positions match TRBD1. Germline CDR1 reads MNHEY; CDR2 reads SMNVEV (reference sequence). V lost 6 bases, J lost 10 bases, and 12 bases stayed unmatched. The CDR3 is made up of 15 amino acids. The CDR3 protein is CASSLRGTVGSPLHF. CDR3 coding DNA: TGTGCCAGCAGCCTCCGAGGGACAGTAGGCTCACCCCTCCACTTT.

J is TRBJ2-5 and V is TRBV19, with 9 bases identical to TRBD1. V was clipped by 5 bases and J by 10 bases; unmatched bases: 14. The CDR3 totals 15 residues. CDR1 LNHDA and CDR2 SQIVND come from the germline V gene (reference sequence). DNA for the CDR3: TGTGCCAGTAGTCTCCTCGGGACAGGGAGCAGTATCCAGTACTTC. Translation gives CASSLLGTGSSIQYF.

This clone was found once. The chain combines TRBV28 with TRBJ2-3; the match to TRBD2 covers 13 bases. Germline loops: CDR1 MDHEN, CDR2 SYDVKM. Trimming removed 8 bases from V and 4 bases from J; junction bases left unmatched: 9. The CDR3 covers 16 residues. The CDR3 sequence is CASLLTSGGGADTQYF. CDR3 in DNA: TGTGCCAGCCTACTCACTAGCGGGGGGGGAGCAGATACGCAGTATTTT.

The genes are TRBV6-2 or TRBV6-3 and TRBJ2-3; 8 bases map to TRBD2. From germline, CDR1 is MNHEY and CDR2 SVGEGT. V lost 4 bases, J lost 3 bases, and 12 bases stayed unmatched. The CDR3 totals 17 residues. CDR3 loop: CASSSPGTSPRTDTQYF. CDR3 DNA sequence: TGTGCCAGCAGTTCCCCCGGGACTAGTCCTAGAACAGATACGCAGTATTTT.

This rearrangement joins TRBV7-8 to TRBJ2-1; possible D gene TRBD2, 6 bases. CDR3 length equals 15 residues. V was trimmed by 1 base and J by 4 bases, leaving 11 bases between them. The germline V gene has CDR1 SGHVS and CDR2 FQNEAQ. The CDR3 sequence is CASSLGAGRYNEQFF. For the CDR3, the DNA is TGTGCCAGCAGCTTAGGGGCGGGGCGGTACAATGAGCAGTTCTTC.

The rearrangement joins TRBV27 to TRBJ2-3; D is uncertain. V lost 8 bases and J lost 6, with 15 bases in between. This CDR3 contains 13 residues. Germline-derived CDR1 and CDR2 are MNHEY and SMNVEV (reference sequence). For the CDR3, the DNA is TGTGCCAGCGGTAACTATAGTACTGATACGCAGTATTTT. Its protein product is CASGNYSTDTQYF.

V gene TRBV19 combines with J gene TRBJ2-3; 8 bases agree with TRBD2. Germline values: CDR1 LNHDA, CDR2 SQIVND (reference sequence). The CDR3 totals 16 residues. The V gene end was trimmed by 6 bases and the J gene end by 3 bases; junction bases not matched to a gene: 11. For the CDR3, the DNA is TGTGCCAGTAGCACCGGGGGGGCTCGCAAGACAGATACGCAGTATTTT. Translated: CASSTGGARKTDTQYF.

This clone showed up just a few times. This chain joins TRBV9 and TRBJ1-1; TRBD1 matches 10 bases. Germline CDR1 is SGDLS and CDR2 is YYNGEE. The CDR3 is made up of 15 amino acids. J gave up 5 bases and V 5 bases, and 9 bases lay outside the gene matches. Written as DNA, the CDR3 is TGTGCCAGCAGTAGCCCGGACAGGGGGAGTACTGAAGCTTTCTTT. Its protein product is CASSSPDRGSTEAFF.

V and J are TRBV7-6 and TRBJ2-3; 9 nucleotides align to TRBD2. Germline assignment: CDR1 SGHVS and CDR2 FNYEAQ. V shed 4 bases and J 8 bases; nucleotides not matched to a gene: 4. The CDR3 is made up of 13 amino acids. The CDR3 coding sequence is TGTGCCAGCAGCTCCCGACTAGCGGCTACGCAGTATTTT. Translating gives CASSSRLAATQYF.

This chain links TRBV29-1 with TRBJ1-1; no firm D call. Germline V gene lookup returns CDR1 SQVTM and CDR2 ANQGSEA. Trimming cost V 4 bases and J 0 bases, with 6 bases left between them. The CDR3 extends over 12 amino acids. The CDR3 sequence: CSVVRLNTEAFF. The CDR3 DNA follows: TGCAGCGTTGTTAGATTGAACACTGAAGCTTTCTTT.

The chain joins TRBV5-1 to TRBJ1-2; the D gene is possibly TRBD1 (5 bases). The length of the CDR3 is 13 residues. Looked up from germline, CDR1 is SGHRS and CDR2 is YFSETQ. The CDR3 DNA is TGCGCAAGTCGACTGGGGCAGGATAGCGGCTACACCTTC. Translating gives CASRLGQDSGYTF. Using reference TRBV5-1 and TRBJ1-2 for the parts outside the CDR3, the full variable domain is KAGVTQTPRYLIKTRGQQVTLSCSPISGHRSVSWYQQTPGQGLQFLFEYFSETQRNKGNFPGRFSGRQFSNSRSEMNVSTLELGDSALYLCASRLGQDSGYTFGSGTRLTVV.

The chain is built from TRBV6-2 or TRBV6-3 and TRBJ1-2; the D gene is possibly TRBD1 (5 bases). CDR3 length equals 15 residues. Trimming removed 2 bases from V and 6 bases from J, with 16 bases in between. Per germline, CDR1 MNHEY and CDR2 SVGEGT. The CDR3 DNA is TGTGCCAGCAGTTACGGTGGCAGGGCCCCCAATGGCTACACCTTC. Amino acids: CASSYGGRAPNGYTF.